The 4 T cell receptor beta chains in this list originate from one sample, sequenced in a study of cytomegalovirus exposure and HLA in healthy donors (dated 2017 in TCRdb). Libraries were made using the immunoSEQ multiplex PCR assay. A mixture of 60 forward primers for TCR Vbeta segments and 13 reverse primers for TCR Jbeta segments was used in the multiplex PCR. TCRdb retrieved this table from immuneACCESS and kept in-frame rearrangements only. Not all clones are present; in checked studies, unresolved V genes account for under half, and no reason is known for the remainder. Here the sample has around 55,000 clones; 77% occur a single time. Of the sample, around 2.4% is held by the ten largest clones. The material sequenced was PBMCs. The receptors shown here come from a female donor in good health and CMV-seronegative.

V gene TRBV4-3 combines with J gene TRBJ2-3, with D possibly matching TRBD2 (6 bases). Trimming removed 0 bases from V and 3 bases from J, with 16 bases in between. The germline V gene encodes CDR1 LGHNA and CDR2 YSLEER. CDR3 length: 17 amino acids. The CDR3 nucleotides are TGCGCCAGCAGCCAAGATTGGTCCAGCGGAGGGACAGATACGCAGTATTTT. Translated: CASSQDWSSGGTDTQYF.

This clone is deemed medium-sized. The chain joins TRBV6-6 to TRBJ1-1, with 10 bases that match TRBD1. The CDR3 is 16 amino acids. Germline CDR1 MNHNY, CDR2 SVGAGI (reference sequence). Unmatched junction bases numbered 1, after V lost 0 bases and J lost 0 bases. CDR3 region: CASSYSTGGLNTEAFF. For the CDR3, the DNA is TGTGCCAGCAGTTACTCGACAGGGGGCTTGAACACTGAAGCTTTCTTT.

The chain links TRBV18 to TRBJ2-5; TRBD2 aligns across 8 bases. The DNA end is more similar to TRBJ2-7, so the J call may be wrong. The CDR3 sequence is 15 residues long. Germline CDR1 and CDR2: KGHSH and LQKENI. CDR3 sequence reads: CASSPQGTRSYEQYF. CDR3 coding DNA: TGTGCCAGCTCACCACAGGGGACTAGATCCTACGAGCAGTACTTC.

The chain is built from TRBV30 and TRBJ2-7; 11 positions match TRBD2. The CDR3 spans 14 residues. J lost 2 bases, V lost 3 bases, and 3 bases had no gene match. CDR1 GTSNPN and CDR2 SVGIG come from the germline V gene (reference sequence). This CDR3 is CAWSLGLAAYEQYF. For the CDR3, the DNA is TGTGCCTGGAGCCTGGGACTAGCGGCCTACGAGCAGTACTTC. Full variable domain (remainder filled in from reference TRBV30 and TRBJ2-7): SQTIHQWPATLVQPVGSPLSLECTVEGTSNPNLYWYRQAAGRGLQLLFYSVGIGQISSEVPQNLSASRPQDRQFILSSKKLLLSDSGFYLCAWSLGLAAYEQYFGPGTRLTVT.